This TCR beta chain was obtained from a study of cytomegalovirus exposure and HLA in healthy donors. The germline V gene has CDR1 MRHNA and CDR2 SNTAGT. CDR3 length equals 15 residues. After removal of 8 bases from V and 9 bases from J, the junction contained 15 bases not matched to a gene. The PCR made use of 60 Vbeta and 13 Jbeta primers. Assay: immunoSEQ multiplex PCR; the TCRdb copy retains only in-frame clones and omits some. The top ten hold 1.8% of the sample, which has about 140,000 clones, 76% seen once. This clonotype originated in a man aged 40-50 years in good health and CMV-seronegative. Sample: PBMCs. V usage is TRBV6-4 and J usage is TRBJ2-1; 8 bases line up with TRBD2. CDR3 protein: CASSPGGSGTSEQFF. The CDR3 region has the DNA TGTGCCAGCTCCCCGGGAGGTAGCGGGACTTCTGAGCAGTTCTTC.